In its sample, the clone carrying this TCR beta chain was seen a few times. Sequencing was performed with immunoSEQ multiplex PCR; in TCRdb, only in-frame clones are kept and a portion is missing. The sample has around 50,000 clones, 75% to 90% seen once; the top ten hold roughly 5.5%. The CDR3 has 15 amino acids. Germline-derived CDR1 and CDR2 are SGHRS and YFSETQ. V lost 1 base, J lost 3 bases, and 11 bases lay in between. The data derive from a study of T cells in localized non-small cell lung cancer. The sequence was collected from a woman aged 40-69 years with stage I lung adenocarcinoma. The sample here was peripheral blood, taken before any cancer treatment. J is TRBJ1-3 and V is TRBV5-1; perhaps TRBD1 as D (5 bases). In nucleotides, the CDR3 is TGCGCCAGCAGCTTGCAGCAGGGAGGTGGAAACACCATATATTTT. This encodes CASSLQQGGGNTIYF.